This T cell receptor (beta chain) was captured in a study of radiation and T cells in renal cell carcinoma. Assay used: immunoSEQ multiplex PCR; TCRdb lists only in-frame clones, some missing. Among approximately 90,000 clones listed, 86% were seen once. After removal of 6 bases from V and 4 bases from J, the junction contained 10 bases not matched to a gene. The CDR3 has 16 residues. From germline, CDR1 is MDHEN and CDR2 SYDVKM. Time point noted: baseline pretreatment blood. Described treatment: 15 Gy SBRT to primary tumor, nephrectomy 4 weeks later. The rearrangement joins TRBV28 to TRBJ2-7; 12 bases map to TRBD1. This specimen was blood, taken from a patient whose treatment included radiotherapy and nephrectomy. This TCR was recovered from a man between 45 and 60 years old with renal cell carcinoma. The chain's CDR3 is CASRRDRGRLLYEQYF. The DNA for the CDR3 is TGTGCCAGCAGGAGGGACAGGGGGCGCCTTTTGTACGAGCAGTACTTC.